This entry is about one TCR beta chain. The CDR3 totals 13 residues. The germline V gene has CDR1 SGHAT and CDR2 FQNNGV. Between the trimmed V and J ends, which lost 0 bases and 7 bases, there was a span of 9 bases. The data derive from a study of Ad26.COV2.S vaccination and SARS-CoV-2 variants. Measured with immunoSEQ multiplex PCR; TCRdb has only the in-frame clones, and not every one. Here the sample spans 300,000 to 500,000 clones, approximately 90% being singletons. Described treatment: 15 to 20 received Ad26.COV2.S at low or high dose, single or two shots; 5 received placebo; per-sample allocation not given. Sample collection was performed on day 63 after the first vaccine or placebo injection.

Sequenced here: peripheral blood, sampled in a trial of Ad26.COV2.S vaccine versus placebo. This chain joins TRBV11-2 and TRBJ1-1; no clear D. This receptor was identified in a person aged 18-65 years who received the Ad26.COV2.S COVID-19 vaccine or a placebo. The CDR3 DNA reads as TGTGCCAGCAGCTTAGATCGGTGGAGTGAAGCTTTCTTT. Residues: CASSLDRWSEAFF.